Below, 32 T cell receptor beta chains from the same sample are listed, as sequenced in a study of shared clonotypes between healthy human individuals. Naive CD8 cells comprised CD45RO-negative, CCR7-positively selected cells, excluding terminally differentiated effector memory CD45RA+ cells. Data came from immunoSEQ multiplex PCR; TCRdb stores just in-frame clones and leaves some out. The data contain more than 2 million clones, about 95% of them singletons. The sequenced sample was naive CD8+ T cells sorted from blood. The receptors originated from a man between 18 and 29 years old in good health.

The CDR3 spells CASSLISGQVYNEQFF. CDR3 bases: TGTGCCAGCAGTTTAATATCGGGACAGGTGTACAATGAGCAGTTCTTC. The V gene is TRBV27, the J gene TRBJ2-1, with 8 nucleotides matching TRBD1. The length of the CDR3 is 16 residues. V was clipped by 2 bases and J by 4 bases; unmatched bases: 7. The germline gives CDR1 MNHEY, CDR2 SMNVEV (reference sequence).

The CDR3 nucleotides are TGTGCCAGCAGCGACGACAGGGAAGGCGCCGGGGAGCTGTTTTTT. This encodes CASSDDREGAGELFF. The chain couples TRBV9 to TRBJ2-2; 7 positions agree with TRBD1. CDR3 length: 15 amino acids. The germline CDR1 and CDR2 sequences are SGDLS and YYNGEE. Trimming removed 3 bases from V and 6 bases from J; junction bases left unmatched: 8.

The rearrangement joins TRBV4-3 to TRBJ2-1, with 12 bases matching TRBD2. Trimming removed 3 bases from V and 8 bases from J; junction bases left unmatched: 5. The CDR3 is 15 residues long. The germline V gene encodes CDR1 LGHNA and CDR2 YSLEER. CDR3 nucleotide sequence: TGCGCCAGCAGCCAGATACTAGCGGGAGGCTATGAGCAGTTCTTC. Protein: CASSQILAGGYEQFF.

This clone was found once. The chain joins TRBV9 to TRBJ2-7; 10 bases fit TRBD2. The trim removed 6 bases at V and 2 bases at J, leaving 8 bases unmatched. Germline-derived CDR1 and CDR2 are SGDLS and YYNGEE. This CDR3 has 15 amino acids. The CDR3 here is CASKPGLAATYEQYF. Here the CDR3 DNA reads TGTGCCAGCAAGCCCGGACTAGCGGCAACCTACGAGCAGTACTTC.

The chain couples TRBV6-5 to TRBJ1-2; TRBD1 might be the D (5 bases). The V end was cut by 2 bases, the J end by 5 bases, with 12 bases between. Germline CDR1 is MNHEY and CDR2 is SVGAGI. The CDR3 consists of 14 residues. The CDR3 DNA reads TGTGCCAGCAGTTACGGGACTGACGATTATGGCTACACCTTC. Translated: CASSYGTDDYGYTF.

The chain is built from TRBV7-6 and TRBJ1-2; D possibly corresponds to TRBD1 (5 bases). Germline CDR1 is SGHVS and CDR2 is FNYEAQ. The V gene lost 5 bases and the J gene lost 4 bases, with 17 bases spanning the gap. This CDR3 is 15 amino acids long. In nucleotides, the CDR3 is TGTGCCAGCAGCCTATTCGGTGGAGGGGTCTATGGCTACACCTTC. This gives the protein CASSLFGGGVYGYTF. Using reference TRBV7-6 and TRBJ1-2 for the parts outside the CDR3, the full variable domain is GAGVSQSPRYKVTKRGQDVALRCDPISGHVSLYWYRQALGQGPEFLTYFNYEAQQDKSGLPNDRFSAERPEGSISTLTIQRTEQRDSAMYRCASSLFGGGVYGYTFGSGTRLTVV.

Points on this clone: Its ends do not fully match the called genes, so a read error is possible. This sequence joins TRBV7-9 and TRBJ2-1; 8 bases match TRBD2. The CDR3 sequence is 14 residues long. Per the germline V gene, CDR1 is SEHNR and CDR2 is FQNEAQ (reference sequence). The CDR3 reads CASSIAGYYNEQFF. DNA of the CDR3: TGTGCCAGCAGCATAGCGGGGTACTACAATGAGCAGTTCTTC.

V and J are TRBV18 and TRBJ2-7, with TRBD1 matching 7 bases. This CDR3 is 14 amino acids long. CDR1 and CDR2 from the germline V gene are KGHSH and LQKENI. Trimming cost V 4 bases and J 2 bases; bases outside gene matches: 5. Here the CDR3 reads CASSHPGQTYEQYF. Here the CDR3 DNA reads TGTGCCAGCTCACATCCGGGACAGACCTACGAGCAGTACTTC.

This chain links TRBV7-6 with TRBJ2-5, with 7 positions matching TRBD2. Germline V gene data show CDR1 as SGHVS and CDR2 as FNYEAQ. V shed 2 bases, J shed 5 bases, and the junction held 5 bases outside the gene matches. The CDR3 totals 14 residues. CDR3 nucleotides: TGTGCCAGCAGCTTACTAGCGGTTGGTGAGACCCAGTACTTC. Its translation is CASSLLAVGETQYF. Variable domain in full (rest from reference TRBV7-6 and TRBJ2-5): GAGVSQSPRYKVTKRGQDVALRCDPISGHVSLYWYRQALGQGPEFLTYFNYEAQQDKSGLPNDRFSAERPEGSISTLTIQRTEQRDSAMYRCASSLLAVGETQYFGPGTRLLVL.

The chain combines TRBV7-9 with TRBJ1-1; 7 bases are a match to TRBD1. CDR1 is SEHNR and CDR2 is FQNEAQ in the germline V gene (reference sequence). This CDR3 is 16 amino acids long. J gave up 3 bases and V 0 bases, and 7 bases lay outside the gene matches. CDR3 sequence (DNA): TGTGCCAGCAGCTTAGCGGAGACAGGGCCGTACACTGAAGCTTTCTTT. This codes for CASSLAETGPYTEAFF.

The rearrangement joins TRBV7-9 to TRBJ2-7; 7 bases line up with TRBD2. Germline CDR1 reads SEHNR; CDR2 reads FQNEAQ (reference sequence). This CDR3 is 15 amino acids long. V dropped 5 bases and J dropped 3; count of bases not matched to a gene: 10. The CDR3: CASSAQRDYRYEQYF. Here the CDR3 DNA reads TGTGCCAGCAGCGCACAACGGGACTACCGCTACGAGCAGTACTTC.

The chain joins TRBV6-5 to TRBJ1-1; 7 bases align to TRBD1. This CDR3 has 13 residues. CDR1 MNHEY and CDR2 SVGAGI come from the germline V gene. V shed 2 bases and J 10 bases; nucleotides not matched to a gene: 7. The CDR3 is CASSYRDSGGAFF. In nucleotides, the CDR3 is TGTGCCAGCAGTTACAGGGACAGCGGTGGAGCTTTCTTT.

The V call is TRBV6-5, the J call TRBJ2-7, with D unresolved. This CDR3 spans 11 amino acids. The germline V gene has CDR1 MNHEY and CDR2 SVGAGI. This CDR3 is CASRVSYEQYF. CDR3 in DNA: TGTGCGAGTAGAGTCTCCTACGAGCAGTACTTC.

A single count supports this clone. Different DNA sequences within this sample yield the same CDR3. The chain recombines TRBV27 with TRBJ2-3, with TRBD2 identical over 8 bases. The germline CDR1 and CDR2 sequences are MNHEY and SMNVEV (reference sequence). Trimming removed 5 bases from V and 3 bases from J; junction bases left unmatched: 7. The CDR3 length is 15 residues. CDR3 sequence reads: CASSPLAGGTDTQYF. CDR3 nucleotides: TGTGCCAGCAGTCCCCTTGCGGGGGGAACAGATACGCAGTATTTT.

On this clone: This sample also contains other DNA sequences that code for the same CDR3. V gene TRBV4-3 combines with J gene TRBJ2-5, with D tentatively TRBD2 (6 bases). Germline loops: CDR1 LGHNA, CDR2 YSLEER. The CDR3 is 15 residues long. V lost 2 bases and J 2 bases, leaving 12 bases between the germline ends. This chain's CDR3 is CASSQLLAAQETQYF. The CDR3, as DNA: TGCGCCAGCAGCCAACTACTAGCAGCTCAAGAGACCCAGTACTTC.

About this clone itself: Other DNA sequences in the sample encode the same CDR3. The chain combines TRBV19 with TRBJ2-7; no firm D call. Trimming shortened V by 1 base and J by 0 bases, and 7 bases separated the two germline ends. The CDR3 runs to 14 residues. The germline gives CDR1 LNHDA, CDR2 SQIVND (reference sequence). CDR3 sequence (DNA): TGTGCCAGTAGTATAGCTGGGAACTCCTACGAGCAGTACTTC. It codes for CASSIAGNSYEQYF.

This chain connects TRBV5-4 to TRBJ2-7; 9 bases are a match to TRBD1. The CDR3 length is 16 residues. Germline V gene data show CDR1 as SGHNT and CDR2 as YYREEE (reference sequence). The V segment lost 4 bases and the J segment 6 bases; nucleotides outside the gene matches: 14. CDR3: CASSHWTGQGSSEQYF. DNA of the CDR3: TGTGCCAGCAGCCACTGGACAGGACAGGGGTCATCCGAGCAGTACTTC.

V and J are TRBV28 and TRBJ2-5; D perhaps matches TRBD1 (5 bases). Germline V lookup: CDR1 MDHEN, CDR2 SYDVKM. CDR3 length: 17 amino acids. V gave up 9 bases and J gave up 0 bases, with 23 bases separating them. In DNA, the CDR3 is TGTGCCAGTAGAACCCCGGAGACAGACAAGTACCAAGAGACCCAGTACTTC. It specifies CASRTPETDKYQETQYF.

Worth noting for this clone: In the same sample, other DNA sequences code for this CDR3. In nucleotides, the CDR3 is TGTGCCAGCAGTCCCACTAGCGGATACTACAATGAGCAGTTCTTC. This translates into CASSPTSGYYNEQFF. The chain links TRBV27 to TRBJ2-1; TRBD2 agrees at 8 bases. J gave up 3 bases and V 5 bases, and 6 bases lay outside the gene matches. Germline V CDR1 and CDR2: MNHEY, SMNVEV (reference sequence). The CDR3 covers 15 residues.

The chain recombines TRBV10-2 with TRBJ2-5; 13 nucleotides match TRBD2. J lost 0 bases, V lost 4 bases, and 11 bases had no gene match. The CDR3 loop spans 19 amino acids. Germline lookup yields CDR1 WSHSY and CDR2 SAAADI. As DNA, the CDR3 is TGCGCCAGCAGTGGGTCCTGGACTAGCGGGGGCGAGTACCAAGAGACCCAGTACTTC. Translating it yields CASSGSWTSGGEYQETQYF.

The chain combines TRBV5-4 with TRBJ1-1; tentatively, D is TRBD1 (6 bases). Trimming removed 4 bases at V and 11 bases at J, with 15 bases between. CDR3 length: 12 amino acids. CDR1 is SGHNT and CDR2 is YYREEE in the germline V gene (reference sequence). In DNA form, the CDR3 reads TGTGCCAGCAGCCCCGGGACACCGCCGGCTTTCTTT. It encodes CASSPGTPPAFF.

V usage is TRBV23-1 and J usage is TRBJ1-6; possible D gene TRBD1, 5 bases. TRBV23-1 has ORF status, its function being uncertain. Deletions cut 0 bases from V and 4 bases from J, with 13 bases between. The CDR3 runs to 17 residues. The CDR3 DNA reads as TGCGCCAGCAGTCAATCGAACGGGGGTGGGTATAATTCACCCCTCCACTTT. Protein: CASSQSNGGGYNSPLHF.

The gene calls are TRBV15 and TRBJ2-5; D possibly matches TRBD1 or TRBD2 (5 bases each). V lost 3 bases and J 5 bases, leaving 10 bases between the germline ends. In germline, CDR1 is LNHNV, CDR2 YYDKDF (reference sequence). The CDR3 covers 13 residues. CDR3 in DNA: TGTGCCACCAGCAGCCTGGGGGTGGAGACCCAGTACTTC. Encoded protein: CATSSLGVETQYF.

Concerning this clone: Different DNA sequences within this sample yield the same CDR3. The chain employs TRBV6-5 and TRBJ2-7; tentatively, D is TRBD1 or TRBD2 (5 bases each). V lost 6 bases to trimming and J lost 0 bases, with 15 bases between them. The CDR3 loop spans 15 amino acids. CDR1 is MNHEY, CDR2 SVGAGI, per germline. The CDR3 spells CASRSGTESSYEQYF. The DNA of the CDR3 is TGTGCCAGCAGATCCGGGACCGAGAGCTCCTACGAGCAGTACTTC.

This clone was counted a few times. The same CDR3 also results from other DNA sequences found in this sample. J is TRBJ2-1 and V is TRBV4-1; D remains ambiguous. Germline CDR1 MGHRA, CDR2 YSYEKL. Trimming shortened V by 0 bases and J by 1 base, and 4 bases separated the two germline ends. CDR3 length equals 14 residues. The CDR3 nucleotides are TGCGCCAGCAGCCAAGAAGGGTCCTACAATGAGCAGTTCTTC. The encoded protein is CASSQEGSYNEQFF.

The chain recombines TRBV4-1 with TRBJ2-7, with D uncertain. The CDR3 contains 15 residues. Germline lookup yields CDR1 MGHRA and CDR2 YSYEKL. The V gene lost 0 bases and the J gene lost 4 bases, with 13 bases spanning the gap. In nucleotides, the CDR3 is TGCGCCAGCAGCCAAGAAAGTGGCCTATTGTACGAGCAGTACTTC. Translated: CASSQESGLLYEQYF.

This clone was seen once. J is TRBJ2-7 and V is TRBV27; D is unresolved. The CDR3 covers 13 residues. Trimming cost V 4 bases and J 1 base, with 8 bases left between them. CDR1 is MNHEY and CDR2 is SMNVEV in the germline V gene (reference sequence). The CDR3 DNA is TGTGCCAGCAGTTCTCCCCAGTCCTACGAGCAGTACTTC. It specifies CASSSPQSYEQYF.

The chain carries TRBV25-1 and TRBJ2-1; 7 bases are a match to TRBD1. In germline, CDR1 is MGHDK, CDR2 SYGVNS. CDR3 size: 15 residues. V lost 8 bases, J lost 6 bases, and 13 bases stayed unmatched. This chain's CDR3 is CASRSPGQFSNEQFF. The CDR3 DNA reads TGTGCCAGCCGCTCACCGGGACAGTTTTCCAATGAGCAGTTCTTC.

The chain couples TRBV25-1 to TRBJ1-4; possible D gene TRBD1, 5 bases. From germline, CDR1 is MGHDK and CDR2 SYGVNS. Trimming took off 8 bases at V and 2 bases at J, with 21 bases between the two ends. This CDR3 spans 17 amino acids. This CDR3 is CASSSGIGTDTNEKLFF. Written as DNA, the CDR3 is TGTGCCAGCTCGAGTGGGATAGGGACGGATACTAATGAAAAACTGTTTTTT.

The rearrangement joins TRBV19 to TRBJ2-1; no clear D. Germline V gene sequence: CDR1 LNHDA, CDR2 SQIVND (reference sequence). Trimming left V 8 bases short and J 3 bases short, with 5 bases between. The CDR3 loop spans 11 amino acids. The DNA for the CDR3 is TGTGCCAGTGGATTCTACAATGAGCAGTTCTTC. It encodes CASGFYNEQFF.

The V and J genes are TRBV30 and TRBJ2-7; D gene ambiguous. Germline values: CDR1 GTSNPN, CDR2 SVGIG (reference sequence). The CDR3 has 13 residues. V dropped 5 bases and J dropped 4 bases, with 15 bases sitting between them. The CDR3: CAWGEKARYEQYF. The CDR3 bases are TGTGCCTGGGGAGAGAAGGCCCGATACGAGCAGTACTTC.

Comment on this clone: The sample holds other DNA sequences that translate to the same CDR3. The chain recombines TRBV5-4 with TRBJ2-7; tentatively, D is TRBD2 (5 bases). The CDR3 has 13 amino acids. Trimming pared 0 bases from V and 3 bases from J, leaving 7 bases between. Germline V gene lookup returns CDR1 SGHNT and CDR2 YYREEE (reference sequence). The CDR3 DNA reads TGTGCCAGCAGCTTGGGACTAAACTACGAGCAGTACTTC. This gives the protein CASSLGLNYEQYF.